Listed below are T cell receptor beta chains from one sample, sequenced in a study of blood T cell repertoires in COVID-19. Libraries were prepared by immunoSEQ multiplex PCR; TCRdb keeps only in-frame clonotypes and omits some of them. Among hundreds of thousands of clones listed, 70% to 90% were seen once. Source material: peripheral blood. The receptors were sampled from a man aged 18 to 35 with active or convalescent COVID-19. Each CDR3 is given with its conserved first and last residue. The order of the fields is V gene, D gene, J gene, clone size, CDR3 DNA, CDR3 protein. The D gene is left open where the match is weak. Clone size appears in some rows only: once, few, many, or a class for an expanded clone.

V gene: TRBV29-1
D gene: TRBD1
J gene: TRBJ2-7
clone size: .
CDR3 DNA: TGCAGCGGTACTTCGGGACAGGGTCCCTTTGAGCAGTACTTC
CDR3 protein: CSGTSGQGPFEQYF

V gene: TRBV6-1
D gene: .
J gene: TRBJ2-3
clone size: .
CDR3 DNA: TGTGCCAGCAGTGAGAGTAGGGGGAATAGGGATACGCAGTATTTT
CDR3 protein: CASSESRGNRDTQYF

V gene: TRBV29-1
D gene: .
J gene: TRBJ1-1
clone size: .
CDR3 DNA: TGCAGCGTTGATTCGGGCGGGGGGGTCACTGAAGCTTTCTTT
CDR3 protein: CSVDSGGGVTEAFF

V gene: TRBV12-3/TRBV12-4
D gene: .
J gene: TRBJ1-2
clone size: .
CDR3 DNA: TGTGCCAGCAGCCGTACAGGATCCTATGGCTACACCTTC
CDR3 protein: CASSRTGSYGYTF

V gene: TRBV7-2
D gene: .
J gene: TRBJ2-5
clone size: few
CDR3 DNA: TGTGCCAGCAGCCCTACTCTGTACCAAGAGACCCAGTACTTC
CDR3 protein: CASSPTLYQETQYF

V gene: TRBV27
D gene: TRBD2
J gene: TRBJ2-5
clone size: .
CDR3 DNA: TGTGCCAGCAGTCATTCCTTAGGGAGGGAAGAGACCCAGTACTTC
CDR3 protein: CASSHSLGREETQYF

V gene: TRBV28
D gene: .
J gene: TRBJ1-1
clone size: .
CDR3 DNA: TGTGCCAGCAGTTTGGCGCAGGGGTTGTACAACACTGAAGCTTTCTTT
CDR3 protein: CASSLAQGLYNTEAFF

V gene: TRBV7-2
D gene: TRBD1
J gene: TRBJ2-2
clone size: .
CDR3 DNA: TGTGCCAGCAGCTTCGGGACAGGCGCCACCGGGGAGCTGTTTTTT
CDR3 protein: CASSFGTGATGELFF

V gene: TRBV9
D gene: TRBD2
J gene: TRBJ2-1
clone size: .
CDR3 DNA: TGTGCCAGCAGCACGCCTAGGGGGGCTAGCGGGAGCTCCTACAATGAGCAGTTCTTC
CDR3 protein: CASSTPRGASGSSYNEQFF

V gene: TRBV13
D gene: .
J gene: TRBJ2-7
clone size: .
CDR3 DNA: TGTGCCAGCAGCTACGCAGGGAACGAGCAGTACTTC
CDR3 protein: CASSYAGNEQYF

V gene: TRBV11-2
D gene: .
J gene: TRBJ2-2
clone size: .
CDR3 DNA: TGTGCCAGCAGCTTACGGGGGACCGGGGAGCTGTTTTTT
CDR3 protein: CASSLRGTGELFF

V gene: TRBV7-2
D gene: TRBD2
J gene: TRBJ2-1
clone size: .
CDR3 DNA: TGTGCCAGCAGCCCACGGGGGACTAGCGCCAGCTCCTACAATGAGCAGTTCTTC
CDR3 protein: CASSPRGTSASSYNEQFF

V gene: TRBV11-1
D gene: TRBD2
J gene: TRBJ2-5
clone size: .
CDR3 DNA: TGTGCCAGCAGCACCCCCGGGGGGAGGGTGAAAGAGACCCAGTACTTC
CDR3 protein: CASSTPGGRVKETQYF

V gene: TRBV6-6
D gene: TRBD1
J gene: TRBJ1-3
clone size: .
CDR3 DNA: TGTGCCAGCAGTTATGGGACAGGGGCCCGTGGAAACACCATATATTTT
CDR3 protein: CASSYGTGARGNTIYF

V gene: TRBV11-2
D gene: .
J gene: TRBJ2-7
clone size: .
CDR3 DNA: TGTGCCAGCAGCTTAGTAGGACAGACCTACGAGCAGTACTTC
CDR3 protein: CASSLVGQTYEQYF

V gene: TRBV2
D gene: .
J gene: TRBJ2-7
clone size: .
CDR3 DNA: TGTGCCAGCAGAACTGATACCTACGAGCAGTACTTC
CDR3 protein: CASRTDTYEQYF

V gene: TRBV5-1
D gene: TRBD1
J gene: TRBJ2-3
clone size: .
CDR3 DNA: TGCGCCAGCAGCGGACGGACAGGGGACACAGATACGCAGTATTTT
CDR3 protein: CASSGRTGDTDTQYF

V gene: TRBV12-3/TRBV12-4
D gene: TRBD2
J gene: TRBJ2-1
clone size: .
CDR3 DNA: TGTGCCAGCACACAGCGGGAGGGGCAGTTCTTC
CDR3 protein: CASTQREGQFF

V gene: TRBV5-6
D gene: .
J gene: TRBJ1-1
clone size: .
CDR3 DNA: TGTGCCAGCAGCTTGTTGGAGCAATACACTGAAGCTTTCTTT
CDR3 protein: CASSLLEQYTEAFF

V gene: TRBV13
D gene: TRBD1
J gene: TRBJ2-2
clone size: .
CDR3 DNA: TGTGCCAGCAGCTTTAGTTTTCCGGGGACAGGGGGAGCCGGGGAGCTGTTTTTT
CDR3 protein: CASSFSFPGTGGAGELFF

V gene: TRBV3-1/TRBV3-2
D gene: TRBD2
J gene: TRBJ2-2
clone size: .
CDR3 DNA: TGTGCCAGCAGCTTGCGGGGGGCGGGGGACCCCACCGGGGAGCTGTTTTTT
CDR3 protein: CASSLRGAGDPTGELFF

V gene: TRBV21-1
D gene: .
J gene: TRBJ2-4
clone size: .
CDR3 DNA: TGTGCCAGCAGCAAAGCGTCTGTTCTAGAGACAGCCACCAAAAACATTCAGTACTTC
CDR3 protein: CASSKASVLETATKNIQYF

V gene: TRBV30
D gene: .
J gene: TRBJ1-6
clone size: .
CDR3 DNA: TGTGCCTGGAGTGTTGGGCCCCCAAATTCACCCCTCCACTTT
CDR3 protein: CAWSVGPPNSPLHF

V gene: TRBV18
D gene: .
J gene: TRBJ2-6
clone size: .
CDR3 DNA: TGTGCCGTCCGTGGAGGGTCTTACTCTGGGGCCAACGTCCTGACTTTC
CDR3 protein: CAVRGGSYSGANVLTF

V gene: TRBV5-1
D gene: .
J gene: TRBJ1-3
clone size: .
CDR3 DNA: TGCGCCAGCAGCTTGTCGGCACAGACTGGAAACACCATATATTTT
CDR3 protein: CASSLSAQTGNTIYF

V gene: TRBV5-1
D gene: .
J gene: TRBJ2-1
clone size: .
CDR3 DNA: TGCGCCAGCAGCCCCGGGGTAGCGGCCCACAATGAGCAGTTCTTC
CDR3 protein: CASSPGVAAHNEQFF

V gene: TRBV29-1
D gene: .
J gene: TRBJ1-2
clone size: once
CDR3 DNA: TGCAGCGTCCAAGCTGACAGGATAGAACGAGGCTACACCTTC
CDR3 protein: CSVQADRIERGYTF

V gene: TRBV28
D gene: TRBD1
J gene: TRBJ2-7
clone size: few
CDR3 DNA: TGTGCCAGCAGTTTTATACCGGGACAGAATAACTACGAGCAGTACTTC
CDR3 protein: CASSFIPGQNNYEQYF

V gene: TRBV6-5
D gene: .
J gene: TRBJ1-2
clone size: .
CDR3 DNA: TGTGCCAGCAGTTACTCTCCAGGCACCTATGGCTACACCTTC
CDR3 protein: CASSYSPGTYGYTF

V gene: TRBV7-2
D gene: .
J gene: TRBJ2-3
clone size: .
CDR3 DNA: TGTGCCAGCAGCTTAAATCCAGGGGGGATCACAGATACGCAGTATTTT
CDR3 protein: CASSLNPGGITDTQYF

V gene: TRBV27
D gene: .
J gene: TRBJ1-6
clone size: .
CDR3 DNA: TGTGCCAGCAGGACCAGGGGTTATAATTCACCCCTCCACTTT
CDR3 protein: CASRTRGYNSPLHF

V gene: TRBV7-2
D gene: TRBD1
J gene: TRBJ1-2
clone size: .
CDR3 DNA: TGTGCCAGCAGCCCTGGGGGTCCGGGACAGGGAAACTATGGCTACACCTTC
CDR3 protein: CASSPGGPGQGNYGYTF

V gene: TRBV29-1
D gene: .
J gene: TRBJ2-3
clone size: .
CDR3 DNA: TGCAGCGTCCACCGGGGCGGGGACCGCACAGATACGCAGTATTTT
CDR3 protein: CSVHRGGDRTDTQYF

V gene: TRBV7-9
D gene: TRBD1
J gene: TRBJ2-7
clone size: once
CDR3 DNA: TGTGCCAGCAGTTCCCCCGGGACAGGGGTGCCAGAGCAGTACTTC
CDR3 protein: CASSSPGTGVPEQYF

V gene: TRBV27
D gene: .
J gene: TRBJ1-4
clone size: .
CDR3 DNA: TGTGCCAGCAGTTTGTTACAGGGCCCTAATGAAAAACTGTTTTTT
CDR3 protein: CASSLLQGPNEKLFF

V gene: TRBV4-3
D gene: .
J gene: TRBJ1-1
clone size: .
CDR3 DNA: TGCGCCAGCAGCCAAACCGAGATGAACACTGAAGCTTTCTTT
CDR3 protein: CASSQTEMNTEAFF

V gene: TRBV5-1
D gene: TRBD1
J gene: TRBJ1-4
clone size: few
CDR3 DNA: TGCGCCAGCAGCTTGGTTGGCAGGGGGAGAACTAATGAAAAACTGTTTTTT
CDR3 protein: CASSLVGRGRTNEKLFF

V gene: TRBV5-1
D gene: .
J gene: TRBJ2-7
clone size: .
CDR3 DNA: TGCGCCAGCAGCCATGCAAGAGGAGAAGAGTTC
CDR3 protein: CASSHARGEEF

V gene: TRBV19
D gene: TRBD1
J gene: TRBJ1-1
clone size: .
CDR3 DNA: TGTGCCAGTAGTGCGGGACAGGGTACTGAAGCTTTCTTT
CDR3 protein: CASSAGQGTEAFF

V gene: TRBV6-5
D gene: .
J gene: TRBJ1-1
clone size: .
CDR3 DNA: TGTGCCAGCAGTCTACAGGGCGGCACTGAAGCTTTCTTT
CDR3 protein: CASSLQGGTEAFF

V gene: TRBV10-3
D gene: .
J gene: TRBJ1-1
clone size: .
CDR3 DNA: TGTGCCATCAGCCCTCGGGGGGTGACTGAAGCTTTCTTT
CDR3 protein: CAISPRGVTEAFF